This TCR beta chain emerged from a study of CD8 T cells in ankylosing spondylitis. Findings of the study overall: There was a TCR beta motif, made of fewer than 10 highly homologous variants, that appeared characteristic of ankylosing spondylitis blood. According to the report, clones linked to the disease were significantly enriched in matched synovial fluid samples taken from ankylosing spondylitis patients. A number of the motif variants had already been described in reactive arthritis synovial fluid and blood. Within peripheral blood, clones linked to disease were CD8+ and relatively rare.

Germline CDR1 KGHDR, CDR2 SFDVKD. CDR3 length equals 14 residues. The V end lost 4 bases, the J end lost 7 bases, and 13 bases lay between the germline ends. TCRdb re-called the 5' RACE reads through MiXCR, storing one row per CDR3 protein. The sample includes around 430,000 distinct CDR3 sequences, about 15% seen only once; the top ten take over 1%. This clonotype was counted ten times or more. Its antigen remains unidentified. The receptor comes from a male donor with ankylosing spondylitis. V gene TRBV24-1 combines with J gene TRBJ1-5; possibly TRBD1 for D (6 bases). Source material: blood, either unsorted or a sorted T cell fraction (not recorded which). CDR3 sequence reads: CATSERTVSQPQHF. DNA of the CDR3: TGTGCCACCAGTGAAAGGACAGTTAGCCAGCCCCAGCATTTT.